One sample yielded the 31 T cell receptor beta chains listed below, sequenced in a study of vaccination effects on CD4 cells after COVID-19. Some clones are missing from TCRdb's copy, which holds only in-frame ones; the method was immunoSEQ multiplex PCR. The sample records over 14,000 clones, over 55% being singletons. The antigens of these receptors remain unknown. Pools of viral peptides were used by the ViraFEST assay to expand antigen-specific CD4+ T cells ahead of sequencing. Researchers isolated CD4+ T cells once about 11 days of culture had elapsed. Vaccination of participants consisted of two doses of either the BNT162b2 or mRNA-1273 vaccine. The input for sequencing was CD4+ T cells from PBMCs cultured with SARS-CoV-2 spike peptides, taken after COVID-19 vaccination. Every receptor here comes from a human donor who received a COVID-19 vaccine.

The V gene is TRBV5-6, the J gene TRBJ2-5; D may be TRBD1 or TRBD2 (6 bases each). V lost 4 bases and J 5 bases, leaving 21 bases between the germline ends. The CDR3 is 16 residues long. In germline, CDR1 is SGHDT, CDR2 YYEEEE. The CDR3: CASSPRGLGGRETQYF. The DNA of the CDR3 is TGTGCCAGCAGCCCCCGGGGGTTGGGGGGCCGGGAGACCCAGTACTTC.

This chain links TRBV9 with TRBJ1-2; tentatively, D is TRBD1 (5 bases). In germline, CDR1 is SGDLS, CDR2 YYNGEE. Trimming shortened V by 4 bases and J by 0 bases, and 13 bases separated the two germline ends. The CDR3 contains 15 residues. CDR3 protein: CASSPRDVTNYGYTF. CDR3 nucleotides: TGTGCCAGCAGCCCCCGGGACGTTACTAACTATGGCTACACCTTC.

The gene calls are TRBV15 and TRBJ1-5; the D gene is possibly TRBD1 (6 bases). The CDR3 totals 13 residues. The germline CDR1 and CDR2 sequences are LNHNV and YYDKDF (reference sequence). Trimming removed 8 bases from V and 4 bases from J, with 12 bases in between. The CDR3: CATRPRGNQPQHF. The CDR3 DNA sequence: TGTGCCACCCGCCCCAGGGGTAATCAGCCCCAGCATTTT.

V gene TRBV6-4 combines with J gene TRBJ1-2; D is perhaps TRBD1 (6 bases). The germline gives CDR1 MRHNA, CDR2 SNTAGT. CDR3 length equals 12 residues. Trimming shortened V by 6 bases and J by 7 bases, and 12 bases separated the two germline ends. For the CDR3, the DNA is TGTGCCAGCAGAGAACAGGGATCTGGCTACACCTTC. Amino acid sequence: CASREQGSGYTF.

This clone was detected only a few times. V is TRBV20-1 and J is TRBJ2-3, with 7 positions matching TRBD1. This CDR3 contains 16 residues. Per the germline V gene, CDR1 is DFQATT and CDR2 is SNEGSKA (reference sequence). With 3 bases clipped from V and 6 bases from J, the junction kept 15 bases outside the gene matches. The DNA for the CDR3 is TGCAGTGCTAGTGGACCCGGCCTGACAGGGACGGATACGCAGTATTTT. It codes for CSASGPGLTGTDTQYF.

This clone was detected only a few times. The gene calls are TRBV9 and TRBJ1-2; 11 nucleotides match TRBD1. V shed 4 bases and J 1 base; nucleotides not matched to a gene: 9. The CDR3 is made up of 17 amino acids. Per the germline V gene, CDR1 is SGDLS and CDR2 is YYNGEE. CDR3 bases: TGTGCCAGCAGCACTCGGACAGGGGGCGGGATTAACTATGGCTACACCTTC. Translating it yields CASSTRTGGGINYGYTF.

This chain uses TRBV28 with TRBJ1-6, with TRBD1 as a possible D gene (6 bases). This CDR3 comprises 15 residues. Trimming removed 6 bases from V and 7 bases from J, with 16 bases in between. Germline CDR1 and CDR2: MDHEN and SYDVKM. The CDR3 DNA reads TGTGCCAGCAGACTTAACACAGGGAGAAATTCACCCCTCCACTTT. It codes for CASRLNTGRNSPLHF.

This clone has just a few counts. The chain uses TRBV28 and TRBJ1-2, with a possible D match to TRBD1 (5 bases). The CDR3 has 13 residues. Trimming pared 5 bases from V and 8 bases from J, leaving 15 bases between. CDR1 is MDHEN, CDR2 SYDVKM, per germline. The CDR3 reads CASSASRVRGYTF. DNA for the CDR3: TGTGCCAGCAGTGCCTCCAGGGTACGGGGCTACACCTTC.

This clone was seen only a few times. The chain has TRBV9 and TRBJ1-6; D is unresolved. Germline CDR1 reads SGDLS; CDR2 reads YYNGEE. V was pared by 3 bases and J by 0 bases, with 4 bases between. The CDR3 contains 14 residues. CDR3 region: CASSGSSYNSPLHF. The CDR3 DNA is TGTGCCAGCAGCGGGAGCTCCTATAATTCACCCCTCCACTTT.

This chain joins TRBV7-2 and TRBJ2-7, with D perhaps TRBD2 (5 bases). V lost 5 bases and J lost 2, with 13 bases in between. CDR1 and CDR2 from the germline V gene are SGHTA and FQGNSA. The CDR3 runs to 14 residues. CDR3 sequence: CASSAAAPTYEQYF. The CDR3, as DNA: TGTGCCAGCAGCGCAGCGGCCCCCACCTACGAGCAGTACTTC.

The chain has TRBV5-4 and TRBJ2-1; D gene uncertain. V was shortened by 0 bases and J by 10 bases, with 20 bases between the two germline ends. Germline-derived CDR1 and CDR2 are SGHNT and YYREEE (reference sequence). The CDR3 is 16 amino acids. In DNA form, the CDR3 reads TGTGCCAGCAGCTTGGCCGGTCGTCGCGCTCAAGGCGAGCAGTTCTTC. Protein product: CASSLAGRRAQGEQFF.

The chain uses TRBV3-1 (or the pseudogene TRBV3-2) and TRBJ2-7; D uncertain. CDR3 length: 13 amino acids. The germline V gene has CDR1 LGHDT and CDR2 YNNKEL (reference sequence). Trimming left V 3 bases short and J 0 bases short, with 6 bases between. CDR3 in DNA: TGTGCCAGCAGCCACGGCAGCTCCTACGAGCAGTACTTC. Encoded protein: CASSHGSSYEQYF.

The chain employs TRBV10-3 and TRBJ2-3; TRBD2 matches at 16 bases. This CDR3 has 17 amino acids. Germline V gene lookup returns CDR1 ENHRY and CDR2 SYGVKD. The junction had 6 bases not matched to a gene; V was cut back by 6 bases and J by 3 bases. CDR3 in amino acids: CAISPGLAGGPTDTQYF. CDR3 nucleotides: TGTGCCATCAGCCCGGGACTAGCGGGAGGGCCGACAGATACGCAGTATTTT.

This chain uses TRBV11-2 with TRBJ1-1, with TRBD1 matching over 10 bases. The germline CDR1 and CDR2 sequences are SGHAT and FQNNGV. CDR3 length equals 15 residues. V was clipped by 0 bases and J by 8 bases; unmatched bases: 6. The CDR3 sequence: CASSLEAGTGVEAFF. CDR3 sequence (DNA): TGTGCCAGCAGCTTAGAAGCCGGGACAGGGGTGGAAGCTTTCTTT.

This clone was detected once. The chain is built from TRBV5-6 and TRBJ2-7; D assignment may be TRBD1 or TRBD2 (6 bases each). Deletions cut 8 bases from V and 2 bases from J, with 17 bases between. The CDR3 contains 14 residues. Germline CDR1 is SGHDT and CDR2 is YYEEEE. The CDR3 region has the DNA TGTGCCAGTCAAGGGGGGCCTGGGACCTACGAGCAGTACTTC. The encoded protein is CASQGGPGTYEQYF.

In DNA, the CDR3 is TGTGCCAGCAGCTTGGGGGGCACCCGGGGCACTGAAGCTTTCTTT. Translated: CASSLGGTRGTEAFF. The rearrangement uses TRBV5-5 and TRBJ1-1, with D maybe TRBD1 (5 bases). V was clipped by 0 bases and J by 4 bases, with 13 bases between them. This CDR3 contains 15 residues. Germline V lookup: CDR1 SGHKS, CDR2 YYEKEE (reference sequence).

J is TRBJ2-7 and V is TRBV3-1 (or the pseudogene TRBV3-2); 11 bases map to TRBD2. Germline lookup yields CDR1 LGHDT and CDR2 YNNKEL (reference sequence). After removal of 0 bases from V and 3 bases from J, the junction contained 1 base not matched to a gene. This CDR3 is built from 15 residues. Here the CDR3 reads CASSQDSGGGYEQYF. The CDR3 region has the DNA TGTGCCAGCAGCCAAGATAGCGGGGGGGGCTACGAGCAGTACTTC.

The rearrangement links TRBV6-2 or TRBV6-3 to TRBJ2-1, with D possibly TRBD2 on 7 matching bases. Trimming took 5 bases from V and 7 from J, leaving 24 bases between them. The CDR3 is 17 residues long. Germline values: CDR1 MNHEY, CDR2 SVGEGT. CDR3 loop: CASSLGGGIDKSNEQFF. The CDR3 nucleotides are TGTGCCAGCAGTCTGGGCGGGGGCATTGATAAGTCGAATGAGCAGTTCTTC.

The chain joins TRBV5-4 to TRBJ2-7, with 10 bases identical to TRBD2. CDR1 is SGHNT and CDR2 is YYREEE in the germline V gene (reference sequence). J gave up 2 bases and V 3 bases, and 14 bases lay outside the gene matches. CDR3 size: 18 residues. The chain's CDR3 is CASSSGGASGSVTYEQYF. The CDR3 nucleotides are TGTGCCAGCAGCTCCGGGGGGGCTAGCGGGAGTGTAACCTACGAGCAGTACTTC.

This clone is judged medium-sized. The chain is built from TRBV6-5 and TRBJ2-1, with 12 bases identical to TRBD1. This CDR3 has 14 residues. Germline assignment: CDR1 MNHEY and CDR2 SVGAGI. The V and J ends lost 6 bases and 8 bases, in that order; junction bases with no gene match: 5. The CDR3 coding sequence is TGTGCCAGCAGGAGGGACAGGGGGCAGGATGAGCAGTTCTTC. Its translation is CASRRDRGQDEQFF.

Here the CDR3 reads CASSLVGVGRRNTGELFF. The CDR3 DNA sequence: TGTGCCAGCAGTTTGGTGGGAGTGGGACGGCGGAACACCGGGGAGCTGTTTTTT. The chain uses TRBV28 and TRBJ2-2; either TRBD1 or TRBD2 may supply D (5 bases each). Germline V CDR1 and CDR2: MDHEN, SYDVKM. Trimming stripped 3 bases from V and 1 base from J, with 18 bases between. The CDR3 sequence is 18 residues long.

This sequence joins TRBV6-1 and TRBJ1-4; a weak D match, TRBD1 (5 bases). V lost 4 bases to trimming and J lost 0 bases, with 15 bases between them. The CDR3 length is 17 residues. Germline CDR1 reads MNHNS; CDR2 reads SASEGT. This CDR3 reads CASSGSWGTATNEKLFF. The CDR3 DNA is TGTGCCAGCAGTGGCTCATGGGGCACTGCAACTAATGAAAAACTGTTTTTT.

This chain joins TRBV5-4 and TRBJ2-3, with 7 bases that match TRBD1. Germline V lookup: CDR1 SGHNT, CDR2 YYREEE (reference sequence). CDR3 size: 14 residues. Losses at the gene ends were 4 bases for V and 0 bases for J; bases not matched to a gene: 2. CDR3 sequence: CASSKTGSTDTQYF. The DNA for the CDR3 is TGTGCCAGCAGCAAGACAGGGAGCACAGATACGCAGTATTTT.

The chain carries TRBV18 and TRBJ2-1, with D possibly being TRBD1 or TRBD2 (5 bases each). Trimming removed 4 bases at V and 4 bases at J, with 8 bases between. Germline V CDR1 and CDR2: KGHSH, LQKENI. This CDR3 is built from 13 residues. CDR3 residues: CASSRDLYNEQFF. DNA for the CDR3: TGTGCCAGCTCACGGGACCTGTACAATGAGCAGTTCTTC. Drawing the rest from reference TRBV18 and TRBJ2-1, the complete variable domain is NAGVMQNPRHLVRRRGQEARLRCSPMKGHSHVYWYRQLPEEGLKFMVYLQKENIIDESGMPKERFSAEFPKEGPSILRIQQVVRGDSAAYFCASSRDLYNEQFFGPGTRLTVL.

The table lists this clone with a few counts. V gene TRBV3-1 (or the pseudogene TRBV3-2) combines with J gene TRBJ2-2, with TRBD2 matching over 8 bases. This CDR3 region has 17 residues. Looked up from germline, CDR1 is LGHDT and CDR2 is YNNKEL (reference sequence). The trim removed 6 bases at V and 1 base at J, leaving 10 bases unmatched. Here the CDR3 DNA reads TGTGCCAGCAGGGACCTGATAGCGGGGAAGAACACCGGGGAGCTGTTTTTT. Translation gives CASRDLIAGKNTGELFF.

This clone is deemed large. This chain links TRBV30 with TRBJ1-1; D perhaps matches TRBD1 (6 bases). The V gene lost 0 bases and the J gene lost 7 bases, with 9 bases spanning the gap. Germline V gene data show CDR1 as GTSNPN and CDR2 as SVGIG (reference sequence). This CDR3 is built from 12 residues. The CDR3 protein is CAWSVQDSEAFF. CDR3 bases: TGTGCCTGGAGTGTACAGGACAGTGAAGCTTTCTTT. The full variable domain, its missing parts supplied by reference TRBV30 and TRBJ1-1, is SQTIHQWPATLVQPVGSPLSLECTVEGTSNPNLYWYRQAAGRGLQLLFYSVGIGQISSEVPQNLSASRPQDRQFILSSKKLLLSDSGFYLCAWSVQDSEAFFGQGTRLTVV.

In the case of this clone: Mismatch with germline at one junction end may stem from a read error. The chain is built from TRBV20-1 and TRBJ2-3; perhaps TRBD2 as D (5 bases). The CDR3 consists of 12 residues. The V gene's germline CDR1 is DFQATT and CDR2 SNEGSKA (reference sequence). The CDR3 protein is CSTSGGTDTQYF. Written as DNA, the CDR3 is TGCAGTACTAGTGGTGGCACAGATACGCAGTATTTT.

This clone was detected only a few times. This rearrangement joins TRBV10-3 to TRBJ1-6, with D possibly being TRBD1 (5 bases). This CDR3 is built from 17 residues. Trimming stripped 6 bases from V and 7 bases from J, with 22 bases between. The germline CDR1 and CDR2 sequences are ENHRY and SYGVKD. The CDR3 loop reads CAISPAGGKRENSPLHF. The CDR3 DNA reads as TGTGCCATCAGCCCGGCTGGGGGGAAGAGGGAGAATTCACCCCTCCACTTT.

The J gene is TRBJ2-2, the V gene TRBV27; no reliable D call. V was shortened by 6 bases and J by 3 bases, with 11 bases between the two germline ends. Germline lookup yields CDR1 MNHEY and CDR2 SMNVEV (reference sequence). The CDR3 runs 14 residues. The CDR3 reads CASSPDTDTGELFF. The CDR3 DNA is TGTGCCAGCAGCCCCGACACCGACACCGGGGAGCTGTTTTTT.

The chain carries TRBV30 and TRBJ1-1; tentative D call: TRBD1 (6 bases). Trimming pared 2 bases from V and 4 bases from J, leaving 17 bases between. The V gene's germline CDR1 is GTSNPN and CDR2 SVGIG (reference sequence). CDR3 length equals 15 residues. The CDR3 loop reads CAWSSQFRGFTEAFF. The DNA of the CDR3 is TGTGCCTGGAGTTCCCAATTCAGGGGTTTCACTGAAGCTTTCTTT. The variable domain in full, completed from reference TRBV30 and TRBJ1-1, reads SQTIHQWPATLVQPVGSPLSLECTVEGTSNPNLYWYRQAAGRGLQLLFYSVGIGQISSEVPQNLSASRPQDRQFILSSKKLLLSDSGFYLCAWSSQFRGFTEAFFGQGTRLTVV.

The V call is TRBV4-2, the J call TRBJ2-7; a possible D gene is TRBD1 (5 bases). V lost 1 base, J lost 4 bases, and 11 bases lay in between. The CDR3 has 14 amino acids. CDR1 and CDR2 from the germline V gene are LGHNA and YNFKEQ. CDR3 nucleotides: TGTGCCAGCAGCCAAGGGGCCAGGGTGTACGAGCAGTACTTC. Its translation: CASSQGARVYEQYF.